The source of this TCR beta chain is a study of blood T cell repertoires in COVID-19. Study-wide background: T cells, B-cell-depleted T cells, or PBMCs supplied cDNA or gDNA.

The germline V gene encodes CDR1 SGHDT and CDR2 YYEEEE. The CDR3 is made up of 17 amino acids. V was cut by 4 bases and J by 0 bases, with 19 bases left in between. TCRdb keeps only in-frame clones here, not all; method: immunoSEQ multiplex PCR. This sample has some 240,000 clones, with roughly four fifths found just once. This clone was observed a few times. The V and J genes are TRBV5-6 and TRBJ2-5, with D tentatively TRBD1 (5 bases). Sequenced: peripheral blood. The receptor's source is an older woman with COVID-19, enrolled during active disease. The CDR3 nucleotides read TGTGCCAGCAGCCCGGGTAGGGGCGGTTTGTACCAAGAGACCCAGTACTTC. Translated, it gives CASSPGRGGLYQETQYF.